The 27 T cell receptor beta chains presented below share a single source sample, sequenced in a study of blood T cell repertoires in COVID-19. Profiled with immunoSEQ multiplex PCR; TCRdb holds only in-frame clones, not every one. The sample contains some 300,000 clones, about nine tenths of which appear only once. The sequenced sample consisted of peripheral blood. The receptors were sampled from a man aged 18 to 29 with active or convalescent COVID-19.

The CDR3 coding sequence is TGTGCCAGCAGTGAATCTGGGACAGGGTTGCTGCGGACCGGGGAGCTGTTTTTT. Protein sequence: CASSESGTGLLRTGELFF. The rearrangement joins TRBV2 to TRBJ2-2, with TRBD1 identical over 9 bases. V shed 2 bases, J shed 5 bases, and the junction held 12 bases outside the gene matches. CDR1 is SNHLY and CDR2 is FYNNEI in the germline V gene. This CDR3 spans 18 amino acids.

The J gene is TRBJ2-5, the V gene TRBV5-6; 7 bases match TRBD1. CDR1 is SGHDT, CDR2 YYEEEE, per germline. Trimming removed 3 bases from V and 9 bases from J; junction bases left unmatched: 8. The CDR3 is 13 amino acids. CDR3 sequence: CASSYDRAMSQYF. CDR3 DNA sequence: TGTGCCAGCAGCTATGACAGGGCGATGTCCCAGTACTTC.

This clone has just one count. The chain couples TRBV12-5 to TRBJ2-4; D remains unclear. The CDR3 has 14 amino acids. The germline gives CDR1 LGHNT, CDR2 FRNRAP. V lost 7 bases and J 0 bases, leaving 10 bases between the germline ends. The CDR3 sequence is CASAFVGAKNIQYF. CDR3 DNA: TGTGCTAGTGCCTTCGTCGGAGCCAAAAACATTCAGTACTTC.

The V and J genes are TRBV11-3 and TRBJ2-3, with 15 positions matching TRBD2. Looked up from germline, CDR1 is SGHNT and CDR2 is YENEEA. V lost 5 bases to trimming and J lost 2 bases; unmatched junction nucleotides: 5. The CDR3 is 17 amino acids. CDR3 region: CASSPGLAGGTTDTQYF. In DNA form, the CDR3 reads TGTGCCAGCAGCCCGGGACTAGCGGGAGGTACCACAGATACGCAGTATTTT.

The rearrangement links TRBV27 to TRBJ2-3; 7 bases are a match to TRBD2. The V and J ends lost 5 bases and 6 bases, in that order; junction bases with no gene match: 14. Germline CDR1 MNHEY, CDR2 SMNVEV (reference sequence). The CDR3 is 16 residues long. CDR3 amino acids: CASSLTWRGSSDTQYF. In DNA form, the CDR3 reads TGTGCCAGCAGTCTAACGTGGCGGGGGTCGAGCGATACGCAGTATTTT.

The chain combines TRBV5-1 with TRBJ2-2; 11 nucleotides line up with TRBD2. Germline V gene sequence: CDR1 SGHRS, CDR2 YFSETQ. The CDR3 covers 16 residues. The ends lost 4 bases at V and 4 bases at J; junction bases unmatched: 6. CDR3 residues: CASSARLAGLTGELFF. Written as DNA, the CDR3 is TGCGCCAGCAGCGCCAGACTAGCGGGGCTCACCGGGGAGCTGTTTTTT.

The J gene is TRBJ1-1, the V gene TRBV7-9; D remains unclear. This CDR3 has 12 residues. Germline CDR1 SEHNR, CDR2 FQNEAQ (reference sequence). Trimming stripped 5 bases from V and 7 bases from J, with 11 bases between. The CDR3 region is CASSPTRGEAFF. CDR3 DNA: TGTGCCAGCAGCCCAACCCGGGGTGAAGCTTTCTTT. Full variable domain (missing parts from reference TRBV7-9 and TRBJ1-1): DTGVSQNPRHKITKRGQNVTFRCDPISEHNRLYWYRQTLGQGPEFLTYFQNEAQLEKSRLLSDRFSAERPKGSFSTLEIQRTEQGDSAMYLCASSPTRGEAFFGQGTRLTVV.

The chain couples TRBV7-6 to TRBJ1-1; D unresolved. The CDR3 is made up of 16 amino acids. With 1 base removed from V and 3 bases from J, the gap between germline ends came to 15 bases. In germline, CDR1 is SGHVS, CDR2 FNYEAQ. The CDR3 DNA follows: TGTGCCAGCAGCTTAGACACTGAGGATCGGTACACTGAAGCTTTCTTT. This encodes CASSLDTEDRYTEAFF.

A few counts support this clone. The genes are TRBV7-9 and TRBJ2-7; 8 nucleotides agree with TRBD2. CDR3 length equals 12 residues. Germline assignment: CDR1 SEHNR and CDR2 FQNEAQ (reference sequence). The J segment lost 6 bases and the V segment lost 6 bases, leaving 4 bases of the junction unmatched. DNA for the CDR3: TGTGCCAGCAGTCTTGGACTAGCCGAGCAGTACTTC. Protein product: CASSLGLAEQYF.

The V and J genes are TRBV6-5 and TRBJ1-2; D remains unclear. Trimming took 8 bases from V and 5 from J, leaving 18 bases between them. Per germline, CDR1 MNHEY and CDR2 SVGAGI. The CDR3 length is 14 residues. Here the CDR3 DNA reads TGTGCCAGCCTTCTTTGGCCGAAGACATATGGCTACACCTTC. Its protein product is CASLLWPKTYGYTF.

The chain recombines TRBV11-2 with TRBJ2-1, with D possibly TRBD1 on 5 matching bases. Trimming removed 4 bases from V and 8 bases from J, with 21 bases in between. The CDR3 is 16 amino acids. The germline gives CDR1 SGHAT, CDR2 FQNNGV. The CDR3 sequence is CASSSPPGFGIDEQFF. The CDR3 nucleotides read TGTGCCAGCAGCTCCCCGCCAGGGTTCGGTATCGATGAGCAGTTCTTC.

The CDR3 reads CASSPRGGSGRGETQYF. The CDR3 coding sequence is TGTGCCAGCAGCCCCCGCGGGGGTAGCGGGAGGGGAGAGACCCAGTACTTC. This chain connects TRBV5-4 to TRBJ2-5, with TRBD2 identical over 11 bases. Germline lookup yields CDR1 SGHNT and CDR2 YYREEE (reference sequence). The CDR3 loop spans 17 amino acids. Unmatched junction bases numbered 12, after V lost 4 bases and J lost 4 bases.

J is TRBJ1-1 and V is TRBV19; no definite D call. CDR3 size: 13 residues. The germline gives CDR1 LNHDA, CDR2 SQIVND (reference sequence). The V end was cut by 3 bases, the J end by 4 bases, with 9 bases between. The CDR3 bases are TGTGCCAGTAGTATGCGGGTCGGCACTGAAGCTTTCTTT. Protein: CASSMRVGTEAFF. Full variable domain (outside the CDR3, taken from reference TRBV19 and TRBJ1-1): DGGITQSPKYLFRKEGQNVTLSCEQNLNHDAMYWYRQDPGQGLRLIYYSQIVNDFQKGDIAEGYSVSREKKESFPLTVTSAQKNPTAFYLCASSMRVGTEAFFGQGTRLTVV.

V is TRBV12-3 or TRBV12-4 and J is TRBJ2-1; the match to TRBD1 covers 7 bases. The CDR3 loop spans 12 amino acids. Trimming cost V 6 bases and J 8 bases; bases outside gene matches: 4. As DNA, the CDR3 is TGTGCCAGCAGACCCGACAGGGATGAGCAGTTCTTC. Encoded protein: CASRPDRDEQFF.

This sequence joins TRBV2 and TRBJ1-6, with D perhaps TRBD1 (6 bases). CDR3 size: 16 residues. The germline gives CDR1 SNHLY, CDR2 FYNNEI. Trimming pared 2 bases from V and 6 bases from J, leaving 14 bases between. The CDR3 DNA reads TGTGCCAGCAGTGAATTGGGCCAGGGGAGTAATTCACCCCTCCACTTT. Amino acid sequence: CASSELGQGSNSPLHF.

The chain recombines TRBV5-1 with TRBJ1-2, with 8 bases identical to TRBD1. The CDR3 consists of 15 residues. V lost 7 bases, J lost 4 bases, and 12 bases stayed unmatched. CDR1 is SGHRS, CDR2 YFSETQ, per germline. CDR3 region: CASRRTRDRIYGYTF. The CDR3, as DNA: TGCGCCAGCCGGCGAACAAGGGACAGGATCTATGGCTACACCTTC.

This chain uses TRBV11-3 with TRBJ1-1; D is unresolved. V lost 4 bases, J lost 0 bases, and 9 bases lay in between. CDR1 and CDR2 from the germline V gene are SGHNT and YENEEA. The CDR3 loop spans 14 amino acids. CDR3 residues: CASSSGGLNTEAFF. CDR3 bases: TGTGCCAGCAGCTCCGGCGGATTGAACACTGAAGCTTTCTTT.

Turning to this clone: The same CDR3 can be traced to other DNA sequences in this sample. The gene calls are TRBV4-1 and TRBJ2-3, with D possibly TRBD2 on 6 matching bases. The germline gives CDR1 MGHRA, CDR2 YSYEKL. The germline V and J ends were trimmed by 1 base and 1 base, with 9 bases remaining between them. The length of the CDR3 is 15 residues. CDR3 loop: CASSQVLAGTDTQYF. The CDR3 DNA is TGCGCCAGCAGCCAAGTACTAGCTGGCACAGATACGCAGTATTTT.

The rearrangement uses TRBV6-2 or TRBV6-3 and TRBJ1-6; D is unclear. V dropped 2 bases and J dropped 3 bases, with 14 bases sitting between them. The germline CDR1 and CDR2 sequences are MNHEY and SVGEGT. This CDR3 spans 17 amino acids. The CDR3 spells CASSYRGVRNYNSPLHF. CDR3 bases: TGTGCCAGCAGTTACCGGGGAGTACGTAACTATAATTCACCCCTCCACTTT.

The rearrangement joins TRBV27 to TRBJ1-1; the D is unclear. The CDR3 sequence is 13 residues long. Germline V lookup: CDR1 MNHEY, CDR2 SMNVEV (reference sequence). The V and J ends lost 2 bases and 3 bases respectively, with 7 bases between them. In DNA form, the CDR3 reads TGTGCCAGCAGTTTAGGCAGATACACTGAAGCTTTCTTT. The encoded protein is CASSLGRYTEAFF.

The chain joins TRBV18 to TRBJ1-6, with 10 nucleotides matching TRBD1. This CDR3 has 15 residues. From germline, CDR1 is KGHSH and CDR2 LQKENI. Unmatched junction bases numbered 6, after V lost 3 bases and J lost 10 bases. The DNA for the CDR3 is TGTGCCAGCTCACCTTGGGACAGGGGAGGATCACCCCTCCACTTT. It is translated as CASSPWDRGGSPLHF.

CDR3 in DNA: TGTGCTAGTGGTCCGGGACTAGCTTTTGATACGCAGTATTTT. Translating it yields CASGPGLAFDTQYF. The rearrangement uses TRBV12-5 and TRBJ2-3, with TRBD2 matching over 9 bases. V was pared by 5 bases and J by 6 bases, with 6 bases of the junction left unmatched. The CDR3 is 14 amino acids. Germline lookup yields CDR1 LGHNT and CDR2 FRNRAP.

This CDR3 reads CASSPGASGRYEQYF. CDR3 coding DNA: TGTGCCAGCAGCCCGGGGGCTAGCGGGAGGTACGAGCAGTACTTC. V gene TRBV9 combines with J gene TRBJ2-7, with TRBD2 matching over 11 bases. V shed 4 bases and J 4 bases; nucleotides not matched to a gene: 7. Looked up from germline, CDR1 is SGDLS and CDR2 is YYNGEE. The CDR3 covers 15 residues.

V and J are TRBV15 and TRBJ1-1; no firm D call. Looked up from germline, CDR1 is LNHNV and CDR2 is YYDKDF (reference sequence). The CDR3 runs 15 residues. V shed 4 bases and J shed 6 bases, with 18 bases lying between them. CDR3 region: CATSKPPPYGPEAFF. The CDR3 DNA reads TGTGCCACCAGCAAACCCCCCCCGTATGGGCCTGAAGCTTTCTTT.

This clone was found once. The rearrangement links TRBV10-2 to TRBJ2-7; D unresolved. The CDR3 is 12 amino acids. V was clipped by 4 bases and J by 4 bases, with 8 bases between them. Germline V lookup: CDR1 WSHSY, CDR2 SAAADI. The CDR3 DNA follows: TGCGCCAGCAGTGCTCAGACTTACGAGCAGTACTTC. Residues: CASSAQTYEQYF.

The V call is TRBV7-9, the J call TRBJ2-5; D remains unclear. Germline lookup yields CDR1 SEHNR and CDR2 FQNEAQ (reference sequence). This CDR3 contains 16 residues. Trimming left V 4 bases short and J 0 bases short, with 15 bases between. The CDR3: CASSYGELGYQETQYF. The CDR3, as DNA: TGTGCCAGCAGCTATGGCGAGCTCGGGTACCAAGAGACCCAGTACTTC.

The V call is TRBV4-3, the J call TRBJ2-5; TRBD1 matches 8 bases. V gave up 0 bases and J gave up 0 bases; unmatched junction bases: 9. CDR3 length equals 18 residues. CDR1 is LGHNA, CDR2 YSLEER, per germline. The CDR3, as DNA: TGCGCCAGCAGCCAAGATAGGTCCTGGACAGGGCACCAAGAGACCCAGTACTTC. Translation gives CASSQDRSWTGHQETQYF.